This TCR beta chain stems from a study of blood T cells in healthy people across ages. At the level of the study: When template switching was applied, about one barcoded beta molecule was captured per two T cells. The study, taken as a whole, reports: There were more naive CD4+ cells and higher diversity in long-lived donors than in aged donors. Across samples, TCR beta diversity tracked strongly with naive T cell percentage. A roughly linear age-dependent decrease characterized TCR beta diversity per million T cells.

The CDR3 has 16 amino acids. Trimming shortened V by 1 base and J by 0 bases, and 15 bases separated the two germline ends. The V gene's germline CDR1 is DFQATT and CDR2 SNEGSKA (reference sequence). Sample-barcoded 5' priming and a J-beta primer mix drove a second PCR of about 6 to 12 cycles. TCRdb itself ran the 5' RACE reads through MiXCR, one entry per CDR3 protein. This table holds 550,000 to 700,000 distinct CDR3 sequences, 25% to 30% found once. On this clonotype: The antigen remains undetermined.

The sample comprised blood. This clonotype originated in a woman between 70 and 85 years old in good health. The V call is TRBV20-1, the J call TRBJ1-1; no firm D call. The CDR3 here is CSARGARGTMNTEAFF. The CDR3 DNA is TGCAGTGCTAGAGGGGCCCGGGGTACCATGAACACTGAAGCTTTCTTT.